A selection of T cell receptor beta chains follows, all from one sample in a study of shared clonotypes between healthy human individuals. This table comes from immunoSEQ multiplex PCR, and its TCRdb copy is limited to in-frame clones, with some not included. The data contain around 300,000 clones, around 86% of them singletons. The sequencing sample was made of memory CD8+ T cells sorted from blood. Receptor source: a man younger than 35 in good health. Both conserved end residues are part of each CDR3. D genes are given only for firm matches. Not all rows give a size; the values are once, few, many and, for expanded clones, a class.

size	D	V	J	length	DNA	CDR3
.	.	TRBV10-2	TRBJ1-2	13	TGCGCCAGCAGTGAGAGGACTTTTGATGGCTACACCTTC	CASSERTFDGYTF
.	.	TRBV5-1	TRBJ1-2	11	TGCGCCAGCAGCAGCGGGTGGAGCTACACCTTC	CASSSGWSYTF
.	.	TRBV10-3	TRBJ2-1	15	TGTGCCATCGCCAATCCCCCAAGCTCCTACAATGAGCAGTTCTTC	CAIANPPSSYNEQFF
.	.	TRBV29-1	TRBJ1-2	12	TGCAGCGTTGAACTGAGTAACTATGGCTACACCTTC	CSVELSNYGYTF
.	TRBD1	TRBV11-2	TRBJ1-1	13	TGTGCCAGCAGCCTAGGGACAGGGCCGGAAGCTTTCTTT	CASSLGTGPEAFF
.	.	TRBV7-9	TRBJ2-7	17	TGTGCCAGCAGCTCAAACTCTCGTCAGGACCTGACCTACGAGCAGTACTTC	CASSSNSRQDLTYEQYF
.	TRBD1	TRBV13	TRBJ1-2	15	TGTGCCAGCAGCTTAGGACAGGGGATTAACTATGGCTACACCTTC	CASSLGQGINYGYTF
.	.	TRBV5-4	TRBJ1-2	16	TGTGCCAGCAGCTTGGGGGGTGAAGGGTTAAACTATGGCTACACCTTC	CASSLGGEGLNYGYTF
once	.	TRBV7-9	TRBJ1-2	16	TGTGCCAGCAACCCACCGCGCGGGGGGTACAATTATGGCTACACCTTC	CASNPPRGGYNYGYTF
.	.	TRBV7-9	TRBJ1-5	12	TGTGCCAGCAGCTTGGAGGATCAGCCCCAGCATTTT	CASSLEDQPQHF
once	.	TRBV7-2	TRBJ1-1	13	TGTGCCAGCAGCCCTGGGCGAAACACTGAAGCTTTCTTT	CASSPGRNTEAFF
.	.	TRBV27	TRBJ2-7	15	TGTGCCAGCAGTTTAGGTACACCAGTCCCATACGAGCAGTACTTC	CASSLGTPVPYEQYF
.	.	TRBV4-3	TRBJ2-5	14	TGCGCCAGCAGCCAACTTCTGGGGCAAGAGACCCAGTACTTC	CASSQLLGQETQYF
many	.	TRBV10-3	TRBJ2-7	13	TGTGCCATCAGTCTTGGAAGGAACGACGAGCAGTACTTC	CAISLGRNDEQYF
.	.	TRBV19	TRBJ1-1	13	TGTGCCAGTAGTATTTCGGTGAACACTGAAGCTTTCTTT	CASSISVNTEAFF
.	TRBD2	TRBV7-6	TRBJ2-5	18	TGTGCCAGCAGCCCCCGCGGACTAGCGGTCCAGTACGGGGAGACCCAGTACTTC	CASSPRGLAVQYGETQYF
.	.	TRBV4-1	TRBJ1-1	14	TGCGCCAGCAACCTAATATGGGGGGACACTGAAGCTTTCTTT	CASNLIWGDTEAFF
.	.	TRBV9	TRBJ1-4	14	TGTGCCAGCAGCCCTTACAGTGCTAATGAAAAACTGTTTTTT	CASSPYSANEKLFF
.	TRBD2	TRBV19	TRBJ2-7	14	TGTGCCAGTAGTGCTGGGGCGGGGGACTACGAGCAGTACTTC	CASSAGAGDYEQYF
.	.	TRBV27	TRBJ2-7	13	TGTGCCAGCAGCCACGGACGGAGCTACGAGCAGTACTTC	CASSHGRSYEQYF
.	TRBD2	TRBV4-1	TRBJ2-7	16	TGCGCCAGCAGCCAAGATCCAGCGGGAGGGCCTACGTTCGGGTACTTC	CASSQDPAGGPTFGYF
.	.	TRBV29-1	TRBJ1-2	17	TGCAGCGGTGGGGATTGGGGCGAAGTCAGCTCTAACTATGGCTACACCTTC	CSGGDWGEVSSNYGYTF
once	.	TRBV4-2	TRBJ2-7	15	TGTGCCAGCAGCCAAGGGCCGGAGAGCTCCTACGAGCAGTACTTC	CASSQGPESSYEQYF
.	.	TRBV4-1	TRBJ2-1	16	TGCGCCAGCAGCCATCGAGGGGTTCTAGGTAGCAATGAGCAGTTCTTC	CASSHRGVLGSNEQFF
many	.	TRBV5-1	TRBJ2-7	12	TGCGCCAGCAGCTTGGTTCCCTACGAGCAGTACTTC	CASSLVPYEQYF
.	TRBD1	TRBV4-1	TRBJ1-3	16	TGCGCCAGCAGCACGACCTGGACAGGGCGAGGAAACACCATATATTTT	CASSTTWTGRGNTIYF
.	.	TRBV11-2	TRBJ2-3	14	TGTGCCAGCAGCTATAGACTAGGAGCGGATACGCAGTATTTT	CASSYRLGADTQYF
.	.	TRBV7-9	TRBJ2-3	14	TGTGCCAGCAGTTCAATTCCGACCACAGATACGCAGTATTTT	CASSSIPTTDTQYF
.	TRBD2	TRBV5-6	TRBJ2-1	16	TGTGCCAGCAGCTTGGAAGTGGCGGGAGCGTACAATGAGCAGTTCTTC	CASSLEVAGAYNEQFF
.	TRBD2	TRBV5-4	TRBJ2-7	15	TGTGCCAGCAGCTCGGGACTAGCGGACTCCTACGAGCAGTACTTC	CASSSGLADSYEQYF
once	.	TRBV4-1	TRBJ2-7	14	TGCGCCAGCAGCCAAGCGGCAGGGTTGTACGAGCAGTACTTC	CASSQAAGLYEQYF
.	.	TRBV27	TRBJ2-1	13	TGTGCCAGCAGTTTAGCCGGCGACAATGAGCAGTTCTTC	CASSLAGDNEQFF
.	.	TRBV4-3	TRBJ2-7	16	TGCGCCAGCAGCCAAGATCTGGGACTTCGTTACTACGAGCAGTACTTC	CASSQDLGLRYYEQYF
.	TRBD1	TRBV9	TRBJ1-1	14	TGTGCCAGCAGCGTAGGGGACAGAAACACTGAAGCTTTCTTT	CASSVGDRNTEAFF
.	.	TRBV5-6	TRBJ2-1	11	TGTGCCAGCAGCTTGGAGTGGGAGCAGTTCTTC	CASSLEWEQFF
.	.	TRBV10-1	TRBJ2-7	15	TGCGCCAGCAGTGAGTCGACTCGGGTGAACTACGAGCAGTACTTC	CASSESTRVNYEQYF
.	TRBD2	TRBV7-8	TRBJ2-3	15	TGTGCCAGCAGCTTAATACCGGGGGGGACAGATACGCAGTATTTT	CASSLIPGGTDTQYF
.	TRBD1	TRBV30	TRBJ1-3	14	TGTGCCTGGGGGACAGGGGTCTCTGGAAACACCATATATTTT	CAWGTGVSGNTIYF
.	TRBD2	TRBV7-2	TRBJ2-2	15	TGTGCCAGCAGCTTAATAGCGGGAGGGACCGGGGAGCTGTTTTTT	CASSLIAGGTGELFF
.	.	TRBV2	TRBJ2-1	16	TGTGCCAGCAGTTTCCTCCCAGGGGCCCCCTACAATGAGCAGTTCTTC	CASSFLPGAPYNEQFF
.	.	TRBV4-1	TRBJ1-4	12	TGCGCCAGCAGCCAAGTTCTTGAAAAACTGTTTTTT	CASSQVLEKLFF
once	.	TRBV5-8	TRBJ1-2	13	TGTGCCAGCAGCTTGGGTGGGGTGGCTGGCTACACCTTC	CASSLGGVAGYTF
.	TRBD1	TRBV7-9	TRBJ2-7	15	TGTGCCAGCAGCTTAGAAGGGACAGGGTCTTACGAGCAGTACTTC	CASSLEGTGSYEQYF
.	.	TRBV29-1	TRBJ2-7	16	TGCAGCGTTGATCATTTTAATGGATTTGGTTTCGACGAGCAGTACTTC	CSVDHFNGFGFDEQYF
.	TRBD1	TRBV11-2	TRBJ2-7	16	TGTGCCAGCATCCCCTTCCGGGGACAGGGGATATACGAGCAGTACTTC	CASIPFRGQGIYEQYF
.	TRBD2	TRBV4-1	TRBJ2-1	18	TGCGCCAGCAGCCAAGCACCCAGCGGGAGTAGTGGACAGAATGAGCAGTTCTTC	CASSQAPSGSSGQNEQFF
medium-sized	.	TRBV28	TRBJ1-1	12	TGTGCCAGCAGTTTATGGACAGAAGAAGCTTTCTTT	CASSLWTEEAFF